This T cell receptor (beta chain) came from a study of early T cells in non-severe SARS-CoV-2 infection. TCRdb reanalysed the 5' RACE reads using MiXCR and keeps one entry per CDR3 protein. The sample consists of roughly 65,000 distinct CDR3 sequences, 12% of them appearing once. V dropped 3 bases and J dropped 4; count of bases not matched to a gene: 7. Germline loops: CDR1 SGHTA, CDR2 FQGNSA. The CDR3 has 15 amino acids. This chain connects TRBV7-2 to TRBJ2-5; 8 bases match TRBD2. Input material: whole blood. The sequence derives from an adult who was a healthcare worker with PCR-confirmed SARS-CoV-2 infection or an uninfected control (not recorded which). Written as DNA, the CDR3 is TGTGCCAGCAGCTTCCGGGGGGGCCTCGGAGAGACCCAGTACTTC. This translates into CASSFRGGLGETQYF.